This T cell receptor (beta chain) stems from a study of cytomegalovirus exposure and HLA in healthy donors. Points from the study as a whole: Some V segments, TRBV6-2 and TRBV6-3 among them, were indistinguishable and were therefore excluded. Reported results showed that the classifier diagnosed cytomegalovirus status with high specificity and sensitivity.

Comment on this clone: What it binds is unknown.

CDR3 length equals 15 residues. The germline V gene has CDR1 MNHEY and CDR2 SMNVEV (reference sequence). Trimming pared 6 bases from V and 6 bases from J, leaving 17 bases between. Healthy donors of bone marrow made up the group. Though nominally healthy at sampling, donors likely had unrecorded immune exposures. PCR amplification relied on 60 Vbeta primers (plus 13 Jbeta primers). Repertoires were generated with immunoSEQ multiplex PCR, while TCRdb's copy carries only in-frame clones and drops some. In the table there are around 150,000 clones, approximately 80% of which are singletons. This chain connects TRBV27 to TRBJ2-2; tentatively, D is TRBD1 (6 bases). Sequencing was performed on PBMCs. The source is a male donor in good health and CMV-seronegative. CDR3 nucleotides: TGTGCCAGCAGGCCTGGGACATACAAACCCGGGGAGCTGTTTTTT. Translation gives CASRPGTYKPGELFF.